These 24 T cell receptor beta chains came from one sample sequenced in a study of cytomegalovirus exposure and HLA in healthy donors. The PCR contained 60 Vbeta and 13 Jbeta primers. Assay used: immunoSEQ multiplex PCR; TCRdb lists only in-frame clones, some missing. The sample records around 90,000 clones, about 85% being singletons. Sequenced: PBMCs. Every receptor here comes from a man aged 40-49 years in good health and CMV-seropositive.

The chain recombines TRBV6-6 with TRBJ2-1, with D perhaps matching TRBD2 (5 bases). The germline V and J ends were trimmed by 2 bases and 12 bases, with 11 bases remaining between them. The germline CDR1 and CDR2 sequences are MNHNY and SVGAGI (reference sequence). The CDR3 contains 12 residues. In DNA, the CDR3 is TGTGCCAGCAGTTACCCTGGACTGATGCAGTTCTTC. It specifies CASSYPGLMQFF.

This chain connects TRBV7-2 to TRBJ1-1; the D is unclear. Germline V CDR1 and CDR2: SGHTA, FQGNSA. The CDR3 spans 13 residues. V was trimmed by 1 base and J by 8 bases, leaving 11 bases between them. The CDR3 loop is CASSLGSGPEAFF. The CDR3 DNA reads TGTGCCAGCAGCTTAGGGTCGGGTCCCGAAGCTTTCTTT.

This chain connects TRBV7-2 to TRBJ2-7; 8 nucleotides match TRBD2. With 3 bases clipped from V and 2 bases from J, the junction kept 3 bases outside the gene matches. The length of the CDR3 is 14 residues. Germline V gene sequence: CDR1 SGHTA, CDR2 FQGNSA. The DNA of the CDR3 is TGTGCCAGCAGCTTCCGGGGGGGACCCTACGAGCAGTACTTC. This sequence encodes CASSFRGGPYEQYF.

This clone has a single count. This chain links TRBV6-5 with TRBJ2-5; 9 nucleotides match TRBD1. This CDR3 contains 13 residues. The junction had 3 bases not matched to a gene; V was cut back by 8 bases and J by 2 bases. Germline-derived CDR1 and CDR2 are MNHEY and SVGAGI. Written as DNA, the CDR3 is TGTGCCAGCGGGGACAGGGCACAAGAGACCCAGTACTTC. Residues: CASGDRAQETQYF.

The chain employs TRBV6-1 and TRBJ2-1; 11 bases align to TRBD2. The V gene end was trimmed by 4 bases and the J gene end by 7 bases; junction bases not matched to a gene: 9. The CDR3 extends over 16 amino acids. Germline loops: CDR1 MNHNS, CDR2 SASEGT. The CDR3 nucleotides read TGTGCCAGCAGTGTGTTAGCGGGAGGGCCGAGTAATGAGCAGTTCTTC. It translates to CASSVLAGGPSNEQFF.

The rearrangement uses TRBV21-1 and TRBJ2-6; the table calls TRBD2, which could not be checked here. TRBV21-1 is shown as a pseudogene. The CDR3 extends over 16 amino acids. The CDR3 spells CAGLGAGPSGANVLTF. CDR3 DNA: TGTGCCGGACTCGGAGCAGGTCCGTCTGGGGCCAACGTCCTGACTTTC.

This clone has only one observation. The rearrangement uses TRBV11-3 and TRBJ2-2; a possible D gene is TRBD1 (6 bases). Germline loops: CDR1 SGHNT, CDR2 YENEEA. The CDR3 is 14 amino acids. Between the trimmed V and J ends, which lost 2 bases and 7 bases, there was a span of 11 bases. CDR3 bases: TGTGCCAGCAGCTTAAGAAGAGGGGGCGGGGAGCTGTTTTTT. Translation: CASSLRRGGGELFF.

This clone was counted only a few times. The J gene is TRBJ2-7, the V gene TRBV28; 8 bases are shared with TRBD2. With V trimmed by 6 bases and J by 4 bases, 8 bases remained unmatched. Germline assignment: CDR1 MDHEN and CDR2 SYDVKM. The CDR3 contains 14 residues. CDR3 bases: TGTGCCAGCAGACGACTAGCGAACCTTTACGAGCAGTACTTC. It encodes CASRRLANLYEQYF.

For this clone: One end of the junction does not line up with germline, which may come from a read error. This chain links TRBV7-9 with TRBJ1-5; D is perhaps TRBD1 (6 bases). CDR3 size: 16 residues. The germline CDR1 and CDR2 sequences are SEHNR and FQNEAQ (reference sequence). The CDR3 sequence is CSSSLSQGTSNQPQHF. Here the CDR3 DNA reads TGTTCCAGCAGCTTATCCCAGGGGACGAGCAATCAGCCCCAGCATTTT.

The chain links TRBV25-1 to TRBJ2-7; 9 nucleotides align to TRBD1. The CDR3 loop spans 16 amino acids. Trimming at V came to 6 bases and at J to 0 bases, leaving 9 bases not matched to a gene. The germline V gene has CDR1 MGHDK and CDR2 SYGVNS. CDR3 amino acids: CASRAAPGQGSYEQYF. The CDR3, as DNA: TGTGCCAGCAGAGCCGCGCCGGGACAGGGCTCCTACGAGCAGTACTTC.

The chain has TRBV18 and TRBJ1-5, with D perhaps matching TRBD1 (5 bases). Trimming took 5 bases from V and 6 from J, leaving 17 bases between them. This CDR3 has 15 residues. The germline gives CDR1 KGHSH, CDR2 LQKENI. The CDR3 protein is CASSSGEGIGQPQHF. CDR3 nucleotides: TGTGCCAGCTCATCGGGGGAGGGAATAGGTCAGCCCCAGCATTTT. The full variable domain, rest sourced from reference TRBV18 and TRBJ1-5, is NAGVMQNPRHLVRRRGQEARLRCSPMKGHSHVYWYRQLPEEGLKFMVYLQKENIIDESGMPKERFSAEFPKEGPSILRIQQVVRGDSAAYFCASSSGEGIGQPQHFGDGTRLSIL.

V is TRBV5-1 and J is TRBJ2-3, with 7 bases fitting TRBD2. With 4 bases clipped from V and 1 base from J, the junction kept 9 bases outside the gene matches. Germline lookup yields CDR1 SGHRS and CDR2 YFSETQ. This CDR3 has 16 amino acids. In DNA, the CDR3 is TGCGCCAGCAGCCCACGGGGAGGGGTAGGCACAGATACGCAGTATTTT. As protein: CASSPRGGVGTDTQYF. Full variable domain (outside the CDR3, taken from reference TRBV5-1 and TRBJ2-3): KAGVTQTPRYLIKTRGQQVTLSCSPISGHRSVSWYQQTPGQGLQFLFEYFSETQRNKGNFPGRFSGRQFSNSRSEMNVSTLELGDSALYLCASSPRGGVGTDTQYFGPGTRLTVL.

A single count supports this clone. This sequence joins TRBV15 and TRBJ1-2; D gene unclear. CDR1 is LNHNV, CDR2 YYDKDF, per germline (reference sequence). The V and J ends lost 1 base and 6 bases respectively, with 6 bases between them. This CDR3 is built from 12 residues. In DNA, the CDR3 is TGTGCCACCAGCAGAGCTCGGGATGGCTACACCTTC. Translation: CATSRARDGYTF.

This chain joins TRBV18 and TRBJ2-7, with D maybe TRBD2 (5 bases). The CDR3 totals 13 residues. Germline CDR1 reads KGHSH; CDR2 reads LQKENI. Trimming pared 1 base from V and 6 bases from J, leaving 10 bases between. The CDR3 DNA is TGTGCCAGCTCACCACAGGAGGCGGGCGAGCAGTACTTC. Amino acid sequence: CASSPQEAGEQYF. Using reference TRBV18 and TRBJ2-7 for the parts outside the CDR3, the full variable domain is NAGVMQNPRHLVRRRGQEARLRCSPMKGHSHVYWYRQLPEEGLKFMVYLQKENIIDESGMPKERFSAEFPKEGPSILRIQQVVRGDSAAYFCASSPQEAGEQYFGPGTRLTVT.

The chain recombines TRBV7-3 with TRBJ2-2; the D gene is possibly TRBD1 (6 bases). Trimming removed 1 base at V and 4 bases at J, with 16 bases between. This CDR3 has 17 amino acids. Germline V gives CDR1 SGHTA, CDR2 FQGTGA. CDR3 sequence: CASSLIRSGEGTGELFF. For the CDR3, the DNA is TGTGCCAGCAGCTTAATTAGATCAGGGGAAGGCACCGGGGAGCTGTTTTTT. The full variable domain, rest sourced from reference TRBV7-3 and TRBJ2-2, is GAGVSQTPSNKVTEKGKYVELRCDPISGHTALYWYRQSLGQGPEFLIYFQGTGAADDSGLPNDRFFAVRPEGSVSTLKIQRTERGDSAVYLCASSLIRSGEGTGELFFGEGSRLTVL.

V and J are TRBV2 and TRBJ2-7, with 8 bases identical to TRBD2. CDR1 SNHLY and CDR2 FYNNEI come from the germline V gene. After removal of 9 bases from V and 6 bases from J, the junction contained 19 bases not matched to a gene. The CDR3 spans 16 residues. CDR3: CASLGGRGGFVGEQYF. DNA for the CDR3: TGTGCCAGTCTTGGGGGTCGGGGGGGGTTTGTTGGCGAGCAGTACTTC.

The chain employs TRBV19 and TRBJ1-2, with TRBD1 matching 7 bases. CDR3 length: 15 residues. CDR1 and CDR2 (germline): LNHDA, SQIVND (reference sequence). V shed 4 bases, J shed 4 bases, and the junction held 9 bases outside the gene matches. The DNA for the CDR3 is TGTGCCAGTAGTACCCCATCTCACAGGGGCTATGGCTACACCTTC. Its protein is CASSTPSHRGYGYTF.

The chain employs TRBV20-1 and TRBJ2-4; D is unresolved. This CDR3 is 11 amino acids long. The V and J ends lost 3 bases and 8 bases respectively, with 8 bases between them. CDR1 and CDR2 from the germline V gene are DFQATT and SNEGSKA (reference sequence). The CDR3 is CSASTEYIQYF. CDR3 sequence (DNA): TGCAGTGCTAGTACCGAGTACATTCAGTACTTC.

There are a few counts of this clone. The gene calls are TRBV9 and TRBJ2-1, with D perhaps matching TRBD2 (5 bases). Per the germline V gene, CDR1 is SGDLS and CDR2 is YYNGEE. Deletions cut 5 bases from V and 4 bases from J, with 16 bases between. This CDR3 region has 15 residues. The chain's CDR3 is CASSGGSDRYNEQFF. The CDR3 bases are TGTGCCAGCAGTGGAGGTAGCGATCGTTACAATGAGCAGTTCTTC.

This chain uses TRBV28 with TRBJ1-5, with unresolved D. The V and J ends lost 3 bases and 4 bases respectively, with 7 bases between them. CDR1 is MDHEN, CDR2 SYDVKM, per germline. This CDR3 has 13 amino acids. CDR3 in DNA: TGTGCCAGCAGTTTGGAGCAGAATCAGCCCCAGCATTTT. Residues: CASSLEQNQPQHF.

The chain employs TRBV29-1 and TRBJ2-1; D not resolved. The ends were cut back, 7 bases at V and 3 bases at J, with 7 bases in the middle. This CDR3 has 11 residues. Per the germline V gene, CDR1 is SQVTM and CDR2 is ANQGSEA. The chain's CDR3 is CSAGVYNEQFF. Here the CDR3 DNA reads TGCAGCGCCGGAGTCTACAATGAGCAGTTCTTC.

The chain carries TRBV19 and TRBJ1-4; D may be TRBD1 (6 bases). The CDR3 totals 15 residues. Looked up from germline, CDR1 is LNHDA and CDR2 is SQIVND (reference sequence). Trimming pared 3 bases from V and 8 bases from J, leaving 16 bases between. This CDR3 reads CASSMGAQVREKLFF. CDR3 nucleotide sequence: TGTGCCAGTAGTATGGGGGCGCAGGTTCGGGAAAAACTGTTTTTT.

The CDR3 coding sequence is TGTGCCTGGAGTGTAGGGGCAGGGGCTAACTATGGCTACACCTTC. Translating gives CAWSVGAGANYGYTF. V gene TRBV30 combines with J gene TRBJ1-2; D may be TRBD1 (6 bases). The V gene lost 0 bases and the J gene lost 0 bases, with 11 bases spanning the gap. The germline CDR1 and CDR2 sequences are GTSNPN and SVGIG (reference sequence). The CDR3 spans 15 residues.

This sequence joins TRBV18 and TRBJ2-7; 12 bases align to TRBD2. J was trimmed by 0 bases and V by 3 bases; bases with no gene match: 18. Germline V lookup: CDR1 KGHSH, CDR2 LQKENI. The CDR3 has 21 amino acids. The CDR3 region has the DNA TGTGCCAGCTCACCGCTTGCCCCATCGACTAGCGGGAGCAAGAGCTCCTACGAGCAGTACTTC. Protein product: CASSPLAPSTSGSKSSYEQYF.